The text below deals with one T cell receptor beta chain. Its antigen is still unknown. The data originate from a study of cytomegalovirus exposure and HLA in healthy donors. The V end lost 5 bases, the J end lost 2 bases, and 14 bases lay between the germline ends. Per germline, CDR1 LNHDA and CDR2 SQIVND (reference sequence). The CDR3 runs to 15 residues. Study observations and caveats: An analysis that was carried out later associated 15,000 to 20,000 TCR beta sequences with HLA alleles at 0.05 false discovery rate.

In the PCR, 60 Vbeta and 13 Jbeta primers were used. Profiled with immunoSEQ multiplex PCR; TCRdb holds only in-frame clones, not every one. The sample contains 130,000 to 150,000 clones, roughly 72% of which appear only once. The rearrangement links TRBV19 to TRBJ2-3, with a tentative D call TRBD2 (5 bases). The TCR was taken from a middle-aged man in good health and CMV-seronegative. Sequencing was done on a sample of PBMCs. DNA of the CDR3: TGTGCCAGTAGTCTGAAAGACCTAGCCACAGATACGCAGTATTTT. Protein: CASSLKDLATDTQYF.